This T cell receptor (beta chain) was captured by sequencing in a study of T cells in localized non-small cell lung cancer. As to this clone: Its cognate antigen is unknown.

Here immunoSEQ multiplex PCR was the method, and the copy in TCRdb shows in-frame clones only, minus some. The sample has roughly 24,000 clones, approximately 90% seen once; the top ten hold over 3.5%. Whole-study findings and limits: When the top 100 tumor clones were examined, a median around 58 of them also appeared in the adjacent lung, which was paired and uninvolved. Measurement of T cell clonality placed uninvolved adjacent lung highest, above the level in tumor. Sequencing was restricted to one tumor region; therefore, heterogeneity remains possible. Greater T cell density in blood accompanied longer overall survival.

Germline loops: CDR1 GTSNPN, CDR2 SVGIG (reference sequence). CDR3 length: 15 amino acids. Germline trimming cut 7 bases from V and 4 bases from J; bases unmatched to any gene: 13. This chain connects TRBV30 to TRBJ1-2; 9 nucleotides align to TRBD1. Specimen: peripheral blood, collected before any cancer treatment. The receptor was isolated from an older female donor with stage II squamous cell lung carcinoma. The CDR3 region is CASVTGGKVVYGYTF. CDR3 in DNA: TGTGCCTCGGTGACAGGGGGAAAGGTGGTCTATGGCTACACCTTC.